One TCR beta chain is described in this entry. What antigen it recognizes has not been identified. No clone much larger than this one lies a single base away; base qualities are absent. This entry belongs to a study of chemoradiotherapy in HPV16-positive cancers (dated by TCRdb to 2022 to 2024). For the wider study: Candidate HPV-specific T-cell clones and common TCR motifs were defined by functional T-cell assays performed on cells from a couple of HPV16-positive patients. Whether T-cell immunity against the HPV oncoproteins E6 and E7 changes during chemoradiotherapy and whether survival is affected by this immunity were examined in the study. TCR repertoires from under 90 patients with HPV-related cancers were then used to track the candidate HPV-specific TCRs and motifs. General conclusions and limits of the study: In HPV16-positive patients, expansion of HPV-responsive T cells during chemoradiotherapy was associated with improved recurrence-free survival. Expansion of candidate HPV-specific clones and E7-related TCR motifs was observed in the tumor microenvironment during treatment, whereas no such expansion was observed for non-HPV-specific T cells. The survival association was reported for HPV16-positive patients, and the functional definition of HPV-specific T cells was derived from only a couple of HPV16-positive patients.

Repertoires were sampled multiple times during chemoradiotherapy, which allowed clonal expansion in the tumor microenvironment to be followed. Library creation used the immunoSEQ multiplex PCR assay. TCRdb retrieved this table from immuneACCESS and kept in-frame rearrangements only. Not all clones are present; in checked studies, unresolved V genes account for under half, and no reason is known for the remainder. Here the sample has about 4,000 clones; roughly 94% occur a single time. The ten largest make up over 2.5% of the sample. This receptor was obtained from a human donor with HPV-associated anogenital cancer. The sample was gathered from a patient who underwent chemoradiotherapy.

The DNA sequence is given as TGCGCCAGCAGCGACACAGGGCTAGGAAGGCCCCAGCATTTT. This gives the protein CASSDTGLGRPQHF. The chain is assembled from TRBV10-2 and TRBJ1-5; TRBD1 is a weak D gene call, 6 bases matching. The trim is 6 bases for V and 9 bases for J, with a gap of 18 bases between the germline ends. The cysteine opens and the phenylalanine closes a CDR3 of 14 amino acids. The DNA shown is the 42-base CDR3, in frame from base 1. CDR1 and CDR2 are read off the germline V gene as WSHSY and SAAADI.